This T cell receptor beta chain was obtained from a study of radiotherapy plus CTLA-4 blockade in lung cancer. Across the whole study: Disease control was seen in over 25% of patients, objective responses in around 20%.

Libraries were prepared by immunoSEQ multiplex PCR; TCRdb keeps only in-frame clonotypes and omits some of them. The sample lists some 33,000 clones, under 85% occurring once. Study conclusions and caveats: Reports identified early blood T cell clone dynamics, with interferon-beta, as the best response predictor. Peripheral blood showed expansion of tumor-derived TCR clones after radiotherapy and ipilimumab.

People whose metastatic non-small-cell lung cancer was chemo-refractory got focal radiation along with CTLA-4 blockade by ipilimumab. Points on this clone: Its antigen is as yet unknown.

In germline, CDR1 is SGHAT, CDR2 FQNNGV. V shed 5 bases and J 8 bases; nucleotides not matched to a gene: 6. The CDR3 has 13 residues. This chain connects TRBV11-2 to TRBJ2-1; 7 nucleotides agree with TRBD2. The receptor comes from a human donor with non-small cell lung cancer whose response to radiotherapy plus ipilimumab could not be evaluated. The specimen was peripheral blood, collected from a patient treated with radiotherapy plus ipilimumab. CDR3 sequence (DNA): TGTGCCAGCAGCCTCCCGGGGGGATATGAGCAGTTCTTC. This codes for CASSLPGGYEQFF.